One sample yielded the 5 T cell receptor beta chains listed below, sequenced in a study of CDR3 diversity in severe acne. Using its own MiXCR run on the PCR reads, TCRdb lists one record per CDR3 protein. This table has more than 85,000 distinct CDR3 sequences, around 47% appearing once. Sequenced sample: blood. These receptors originate from a male donor with severe acne vulgaris.

The V gene is TRBV20-1, the J gene TRBJ2-7, with D perhaps TRBD1 (6 bases). Germline CDR1 reads DFQATT; CDR2 reads SNEGSKA (reference sequence). The V and J ends lost 0 bases and 5 bases respectively, with 20 bases between them. The CDR3 is made up of 16 amino acids. CDR3 sequence reads: CSARDVKDSSLDEQYF. The CDR3, as DNA: TGCAGTGCTAGAGATGTCAAGGACAGCAGCCTCGACGAGCAGTACTTC.

The chain uses TRBV7-2 and TRBJ1-1; 9 bases align to TRBD1. The V gene end was trimmed by 5 bases and the J gene end by 4 bases; junction bases not matched to a gene: 8. The CDR3 spans 15 residues. Germline V gene sequence: CDR1 SGHTA, CDR2 FQGNSA. CDR3 loop: CASSRNRGLSTEAFF. The DNA for the CDR3 is TGTGCCAGCAGCCGTAACAGGGGGCTTTCCACTGAAGCTTTCTTT.

This clonotype was detected a few times. The chain carries TRBV10-3 and TRBJ1-2; TRBD1 might be the D (6 bases). CDR3 length: 13 residues. Trimming stripped 7 bases from V and 3 bases from J, with 12 bases between. The germline V gene has CDR1 ENHRY and CDR2 SYGVKD. The CDR3 DNA reads as TGTGCCATCACCGCGTCAGGGGACTATGGCTACACCTTC. Protein: CAITASGDYGYTF.

The J gene is TRBJ2-1, the V gene TRBV7-8; 12 positions agree with TRBD2. There are 15 residues in the CDR3. V was clipped by 5 bases and J by 8 bases; unmatched bases: 7. The germline CDR1 and CDR2 sequences are SGHVS and FQNEAQ. CDR3 sequence (DNA): TGTGCCAGCAGCCCACGGGGACTAGCGGGTGATGAGCAGTTCTTC. It codes for CASSPRGLAGDEQFF. Full variable domain (remainder filled in from reference TRBV7-8 and TRBJ2-1): GAGVSQSPRYKVAKRGQDVALRCDPISGHVSLFWYQQALGQGPEFLTYFQNEAQLDKSGLPSDRFFAERPEGSVSTLKIQRTQQEDSAVYLCASSPRGLAGDEQFFGPGTRLTVL.

V and J are TRBV19 and TRBJ2-4; 7 bases match TRBD2. The CDR3 totals 19 residues. Per germline, CDR1 LNHDA and CDR2 SQIVND (reference sequence). V shed 4 bases and J 2 bases; nucleotides not matched to a gene: 17. The CDR3 bases are TGTGCCAGTAGTACCCCCCCGGGCGGGAGAATTGGGTCCAAAAACATTCAGTACTTC. Translated, it gives CASSTPPGGRIGSKNIQYF.